This is a list of T cell receptor beta chains from one sample in a study of blood T cell repertoires in COVID-19. Here immunoSEQ multiplex PCR was the method, and the copy in TCRdb shows in-frame clones only, minus some. The repertoire includes around 21,000 clones, 75% to 85% of them detected once, and roughly three fifths sits in the top ten. Material: peripheral blood. These receptors were collected from a man aged 80 or over with acute or convalescent COVID-19. CDR3s include the opening cysteine and the closing phenylalanine or tryptophan. The D gene is left open where the match is weak. Where a row states a size, it is once, few, many or the class of an expanded clone; other rows omit it.

j_call	d_call	clone_size	v_call	cdr3_length	cdr3_aa	cdr3_nt
TRBJ2-2	TRBD2	few	TRBV19	15	CASSLTGTSGGELFF	TGTGCCAGTAGTCTGACCGGGACTAGTGGCGGGGAGCTGTTTTTT
TRBJ1-2	.	.	TRBV14	13	CASSPTDNYGYTF	TGTGCCAGCAGCCCAACAGATAACTATGGCTACACCTTC
TRBJ1-2	.	.	TRBV4-3	16	CASSQEATSRAYGYTF	TGCGCCAGCAGCCAAGAGGCTACCAGCAGGGCTTATGGCTACACCTTC
TRBJ2-1	TRBD2	.	TRBV2	15	CASSEWLAGDNEQFF	TGTGCCAGCAGTGAATGGCTAGCGGGAGATAATGAGCAGTTCTTC
TRBJ1-3	.	.	TRBV25-1	14	CASSAQGTGNTIYF	TGTGCCAGCAGTGCTCAGGGAACAGGAAACACCATATATTTT
TRBJ2-7	.	.	TRBV14	14	CASSQWQGAYEQYF	TGTGCCAGCAGCCAATGGCAGGGCGCCTACGAGCAGTACTTC
TRBJ2-1	TRBD2	.	TRBV4-1	16	CASSHPGTRTYNEQFF	TGCGCCAGCAGCCATCCCGGGACTAGAACCTACAATGAGCAGTTCTTC
TRBJ1-1	.	.	TRBV6-5	13	CASRSGLFTEAFF	TGTGCCAGCAGGTCAGGGTTGTTCACTGAAGCTTTCTTT
TRBJ1-4	.	.	TRBV6-5	14	CASSVTVDNEKLFF	TGTGCCAGCAGCGTGACAGTGGATAATGAAAAACTGTTTTTT
TRBJ1-1	.	.	TRBV27	11	CASLGGTEAFF	TGTGCCAGCTTAGGGGGCACTGAAGCTTTCTTT
TRBJ2-5	TRBD1	.	TRBV28	17	CASSPPRTGGGRETQYF	TGTGCCAGCAGTCCACCAAGGACAGGGGGCGGGCGAGAGACCCAGTACTTC
TRBJ2-3	TRBD1	.	TRBV18	16	CASSLLETGATDTQYF	TGTGCCAGCTCACTTTTAGAGACAGGGGCCACAGATACGCAGTATTTT
TRBJ2-1	TRBD2	.	TRBV28	17	CASSLLASGSIYNEQFF	TGTGCCAGCAGTTTACTTGCTAGCGGGAGTATCTACAATGAGCAGTTCTTC
TRBJ1-2	.	.	TRBV28	12	CASSLSEYGYTF	TGTGCCAGCAGTTTAAGCGAGTATGGCTACACCTTC
TRBJ1-5	TRBD1	.	TRBV28	17	CASSPRGTGGPNTPQHF	TGTGCCAGCAGTCCCCGTGGGACAGGGGGCCCGAATACGCCCCAGCATTTT
TRBJ1-5	.	.	TRBV19	14	CASSIGRTRQPQHF	TGTGCCAGTAGTATAGGGAGGACGAGACAGCCCCAGCATTTT
TRBJ2-6	.	.	TRBV7-3	16	CASSSSPGVGANVLTF	TGTGCCAGCAGCTCGTCCCCGGGGGTGGGGGCCAACGTCCTGACTTTC
TRBJ1-2	.	few	TRBV18	16	CASSPSAGQQFYGYTF	TGTGCCAGCTCACCTTCCGCCGGACAGCAGTTCTATGGCTACACCTTC
TRBJ2-1	.	.	TRBV14	13	CASSHGQNNEQFF	TGTGCCAGCAGCCACGGACAGAACAATGAGCAGTTCTTC
TRBJ2-1	.	.	TRBV6-2/TRBV6-3	14	CASSPSRGRNEQFF	TGTGCCAGCAGCCCGAGTCGAGGGCGGAATGAGCAGTTCTTC
TRBJ2-1	TRBD1	.	TRBV7-8	18	CASSLGYRGPRGGNEQFF	TGTGCCAGCAGCTTAGGATACAGGGGGCCCCGCGGGGGCAATGAGCAGTTCTTC
TRBJ1-1	TRBD1	.	TRBV18	14	CASSSRGANTEAFF	TGTGCCAGCTCATCCAGGGGGGCGAACACTGAAGCTTTCTTT
TRBJ2-1	TRBD1	.	TRBV30	15	CALKKGGSSYNEQFF	TGTGCCTTAAAAAAAGGGGGCAGCTCCTACAATGAGCAGTTCTTC
TRBJ2-4	TRBD1	.	TRBV19	14	CASSKWTGLDIQYF	TGTGCCAGTAGTAAATGGACAGGGTTAGACATTCAGTACTTC
TRBJ2-7	.	.	TRBV25-1	12	CASSERNYEQYF	TGTGCCAGCAGTGAGCGGAACTACGAGCAGTACTTC
TRBJ1-4	.	.	TRBV28	15	CASSDGGATNEKLFF	TGTGCCAGCAGTGACGGAGGTGCAACTAATGAAAAACTGTTTTTT
TRBJ1-4	TRBD1	.	TRBV18	15	CASSQLQGVSEKLFF	TGTGCCAGCTCACAACTACAGGGGGTTTCAGAAAAACTGTTTTTT
TRBJ2-3	TRBD1	.	TRBV5-1	16	CASSLVGTGSLDTQYF	TGCGCCAGCAGCTTGGTGGGGACAGGGAGTTTGGATACGCAGTATTTT
TRBJ2-7	TRBD2	.	TRBV4-3	16	CASSQEWASGSYEQYF	TGCGCCAGCAGCCAAGAATGGGCTAGCGGGAGTTACGAGCAGTACTTC
TRBJ1-3	TRBD1	.	TRBV4-3	16	CASSQATGGMGNTIYF	TGCGCCAGCAGCCAAGCCACAGGGGGCATGGGAAACACCATATATTTT
TRBJ1-5	.	.	TRBV6-1	18	CASSDLQGGGYSNQPQHF	TGTGCCAGCAGTGATCTTCAGGGTGGGGGCTATAGCAATCAGCCCCAGCATTTT
TRBJ2-7	.	.	TRBV2	14	CASSEARSAGEQYF	TGTGCCAGCAGTGAAGCTCGTAGCGCGGGAGAGCAGTACTTC
TRBJ2-1	TRBD1	few	TRBV7-8	19	CASSLVVWSGTGFDNEQFF	TGTGCCAGCAGCTTAGTAGTTTGGTCCGGGACAGGGTTCGACAATGAGCAGTTCTTC
TRBJ1-4	.	.	TRBV6-1	16	CASSVGRRATNEKLFF	TGTGCCAGCAGTGTAGGCCGCCGGGCAACTAATGAAAAACTGTTTTTT
TRBJ2-5	.	.	TRBV14	14	CASSTRQVQETQYF	TGTGCCAGCAGCACGCGACAGGTTCAAGAGACCCAGTACTTC
TRBJ2-1	TRBD2	.	TRBV19	16	CASTDRRVAGVEVQFF	TGTGCCAGTACCGACCGTCGGGTAGCGGGAGTAGAGGTGCAGTTCTTC
TRBJ2-2	TRBD2	.	TRBV4-1	16	CASSHLAESNTGELFF	TGCGCCAGCAGCCACCTAGCGGAATCCAACACCGGGGAGCTGTTTTTT
TRBJ1-1	TRBD1	.	TRBV3-1/TRBV3-2	16	CASSRGTGDGMPEAFF	TGTGCCAGCAGCCGGGGGACAGGGGATGGGATGCCTGAAGCTTTCTTT
TRBJ2-3	TRBD2	.	TRBV18	16	CASSPPGLGGTDTQYF	TGTGCCAGCTCACCCCCTGGACTAGGAGGCACAGATACGCAGTATTTT
TRBJ2-5	TRBD2	.	TRBV12-5	17	CASGLVQLAGGQETQYF	TGTGCTAGTGGTTTGGTACAGTTAGCGGGAGGTCAAGAGACCCAGTACTTC